The T cell receptor beta chain described here comes from a study of spatial heterogeneity in lung cancer. Broader study findings: Blood carried ubiquitous expanded tumor TCRs more at resection than follow-up.

TCRdb re-called the 5' RACE reads through MiXCR, storing one row per CDR3 protein. The sample holds roughly 79,000 distinct CDR3 sequences; roughly 12% are singletons and the top ten take about 4.5%. With regard to this clonotype: Its specificity is not known.

Losses at the gene ends were 2 bases for V and 2 bases for J; bases not matched to a gene: 12. The CDR3 is made up of 17 amino acids. The germline V gene encodes CDR1 MDHEN and CDR2 SYDVKM. Time point denoted: sample taken at primary tumor resection. No cell sorting; template was whole RNA from tumor, lung tissue or PBMC. Samples came from about 72 TRACERx patients with untreated early-stage lung cancer. The sequenced sample was PBMCs, obtained at surgery. The chain couples TRBV28 to TRBJ2-7; 7 nucleotides agree with TRBD1. The source of this sequence is a male donor with early-stage non-small cell lung cancer. This CDR3 is CASSLARSGTDTYEQYF. Here the CDR3 DNA reads TGTGCCAGCAGTTTAGCAAGGTCCGGGACAGATACCTACGAGCAGTACTTC.